This T cell receptor beta chain was documented in a study of beta chain features in type 1 diabetes. The entirety of the isolated RNA underwent reverse transcription, so expressed TCRB transcripts were sequenced. Some clones are missing from TCRdb's copy, which holds only in-frame ones; the method was immunoSEQ multiplex PCR. The sample lists about 40,000 clones, over 45% occurring once. V gave up 4 bases and J gave up 0 bases; unmatched junction bases: 6. The CDR3 totals 16 residues. The V gene's germline CDR1 is MNHNS and CDR2 SASEGT. This clone was observed a few times. This sequence originates from a woman under 30 in good health. Sequencing was carried out using central memory CD4+ T cells from blood. This sequence joins TRBV6-1 and TRBJ2-3; the match to TRBD2 covers 8 bases. The CDR3 here is CASSGVSSGSTDTQYF. CDR3 in DNA: TGTGCCAGCAGTGGGGTATCTAGCGGGAGCACAGATACGCAGTATTTT.